The 8 T cell receptor beta chains in this list originate from one sample, sequenced in a study of cytomegalovirus exposure and HLA in healthy donors. Primers: 60 Vbeta forward and 13 Jbeta reverse. Libraries were prepared by immunoSEQ multiplex PCR; TCRdb keeps only in-frame clonotypes and omits some of them. The sample has fewer than 85,000 clones, roughly 70% seen once. Sequenced input: PBMCs. These receptors all come from a woman in her forties in good health and CMV-seropositive.

The J gene is TRBJ1-5, the V gene TRBV19, with 7 bases lining up with TRBD1. The CDR3 contains 14 residues. The germline V gene encodes CDR1 LNHDA and CDR2 SQIVND (reference sequence). The J segment lost 5 bases and the V segment lost 9 bases, leaving 10 bases of the junction unmatched. This CDR3 reads CASSDRRDHQPQHF. In DNA, the CDR3 is TGTGCCAGCTCGGACAGGAGGGACCATCAGCCCCAGCATTTT.

The rearrangement uses TRBV5-6 and TRBJ1-5; weak D call: TRBD1 (5 bases). This CDR3 has 16 amino acids. V was clipped by 0 bases and J by 5 bases, with 15 bases between them. Germline V gene lookup returns CDR1 SGHDT and CDR2 YYEEEE. CDR3 in DNA: TGTGCCAGCAGCTTGGCCCGGGGGGATCCTTATCAGCCCCAGCATTTT. Translation: CASSLARGDPYQPQHF.

The chain couples TRBV11-3 to TRBJ1-1, with 9 nucleotides matching TRBD1. The CDR3 extends over 14 amino acids. CDR1 and CDR2 (germline): SGHNT, YENEEA. V lost 6 bases and J lost 0; bases outside the gene matches: 2. The CDR3, as DNA: TGTGCCAGCAGGGACAGGGGCATGAACACTGAAGCTTTCTTT. Translated: CASRDRGMNTEAFF.

The chain is built from TRBV29-1 and TRBJ2-7, with D tentatively TRBD1 (6 bases). The CDR3 sequence is 17 residues long. Germline V gene data show CDR1 as SQVTM and CDR2 as ANQGSEA. The V end lost 1 base, the J end lost 1 base, and 20 bases lay between the germline ends. CDR3 loop: CSVEVGRGRQVSYEQYF. CDR3 DNA: TGCAGCGTTGAAGTGGGCCGAGGCAGACAGGTATCCTACGAGCAGTACTTC.

V is TRBV5-6 and J is TRBJ2-1, with 7 bases matching TRBD1. The CDR3 length is 12 residues. The V gene end was trimmed by 3 bases and the J gene end by 9 bases; junction bases not matched to a gene: 3. The germline V gene encodes CDR1 SGHDT and CDR2 YYEEEE. CDR3 nucleotides: TGTGCCAGCAGCTGGAGGACAGGTGAGCAGTTCTTC. Protein product: CASSWRTGEQFF.

The chain links TRBV9 to TRBJ1-3; a possible D gene is TRBD1 (6 bases). The germline V gene encodes CDR1 SGDLS and CDR2 YYNGEE. The CDR3 runs 18 residues. V lost 3 bases and J 9 bases, leaving 28 bases between the germline ends. CDR3 protein: CASSGLGRHPGGVGTIYF. The CDR3 DNA sequence: TGTGCCAGCAGCGGGCTTGGACGACATCCTGGGGGCGTGGGCACCATATATTTT.

The chain joins TRBV5-1 to TRBJ2-7; the match to TRBD2 covers 8 bases. With V trimmed by 3 bases and J by 0 bases, 11 bases remained unmatched. CDR3 length equals 17 residues. Germline CDR1 is SGHRS and CDR2 is YFSETQ. For the CDR3, the DNA is TGCGCCAGCAGCTCTGGCCTGGCGGGGGGCTACTCCTACGAGCAGTACTTC. Residues: CASSSGLAGGYSYEQYF. Full variable domain (rest looked up from reference TRBV5-1 and TRBJ2-7): KAGVTQTPRYLIKTRGQQVTLSCSPISGHRSVSWYQQTPGQGLQFLFEYFSETQRNKGNFPGRFSGRQFSNSRSEMNVSTLELGDSALYLCASSSGLAGGYSYEQYFGPGTRLTVT.

CDR3 amino acids: CASSLPLGQSQETQYF. DNA for the CDR3: TGTGCCAGCAGTTTACCCCTAGGACAGAGCCAAGAGACCCAGTACTTC. The V gene is TRBV28, the J gene TRBJ2-5; TRBD1 might be the D (6 bases). This CDR3 region has 16 residues. Germline loops: CDR1 MDHEN, CDR2 SYDVKM. The germline V and J ends were trimmed by 2 bases and 1 base, with 14 bases remaining between them.